Listed below are T cell receptor beta chains from one sample, sequenced in a study of blood T cells in healthy people across ages. TCRdb analysed the 5' RACE reads with MiXCR anew, one entry per CDR3 protein. The repertoire holds some 550,000 distinct CDR3 sequences, with 40% to 50% as singletons. What was sequenced was blood. The receptors stem from a man aged 80 or over in good health. The CDR3 runs from the conserved cysteine through the conserved F or W. The order of the fields is CDR3 protein, CDR3 DNA, D gene, clone size, V gene, J gene. D genes are given only for firm matches. Clone size appears in some rows only: once, few, many, or a class for an expanded clone.

CDR3: CASGREETGELFF
DNA: TGTGCCAGCGGGCGGGAGGAGACCGGGGAGCTGTTTTTT
D: TRBD2
size: once
V: TRBV27
J: TRBJ2-2

CDR3: CASSLRQTGETQYF
DNA: TGTGCCAGCAGCTTAAGACAAACTGGAGAGACCCAGTACTTC
D: -
size: -
V: TRBV7-3
J: TRBJ2-5

CDR3: CASSPDAGGAFF
DNA: TGTGCCAGCAGTCCCGACGCCGGGGGAGCTTTCTTT
D: -
size: -
V: TRBV27
J: TRBJ1-1

CDR3: CSATGQGSYEQYF
DNA: TGCAGTGCTACTGGACAGGGCTCCTACGAGCAGTACTTC
D: TRBD1
size: -
V: TRBV20-1
J: TRBJ2-7

CDR3: CAPKEGQGGPDTQYF
DNA: TGTGCCCCCAAGGAGGGACAGGGGGGTCCAGATACGCAGTATTTT
D: TRBD1
size: -
V: TRBV6-2/TRBV6-3
J: TRBJ2-3

CDR3: CASSQARTSGGTDTQYF
DNA: TGCGCCAGCAGCCAAGCCAGGACTAGCGGAGGGACAGATACGCAGTATTTT
D: TRBD2
size: -
V: TRBV4-3
J: TRBJ2-3

CDR3: CASSQTGVEYF
DNA: TGTGCCAGCAGCCAGACAGGGGTGGAGTACTTC
D: TRBD1
size: -
V: TRBV3-1
J: TRBJ2-5

CDR3: CASSVTGGITDAQYF
DNA: TGTGCCAGCAGTGTGACAGGGGGCATAACAGATGCGCAGTATTTT
D: TRBD1
size: -
V: TRBV12-3/TRBV12-4
J: TRBJ2-3

CDR3: CASSWDRQEQYF
DNA: TGTGCCAGCAGCTGGGACAGACAGGAGCAGTACTTC
D: TRBD1
size: many
V: TRBV7-2
J: TRBJ2-7

CDR3: CASSYQGEKLFF
DNA: TGTGCCAGCAGTTACCAGGGTGAAAAACTGTTTTTT
D: -
size: -
V: TRBV6-6
J: TRBJ1-4

CDR3: CASSYPSGRGSYEQYF
DNA: TGTGCCAGCAGTTACCCTAGCGGGAGAGGGTCCTACGAGCAGTACTTC
D: TRBD2
size: -
V: TRBV6-2/TRBV6-3
J: TRBJ2-7

CDR3: CASSPSRRSYGYTF
DNA: TGTGCCAGCAGCCCTAGTAGGAGGTCCTATGGCTACACCTTC
D: -
size: few
V: TRBV11-2
J: TRBJ1-2

CDR3: CSARRGFDEQYF
DNA: TGCAGTGCTAGACGAGGCTTCGACGAGCAGTACTTC
D: -
size: many
V: TRBV20-1
J: TRBJ2-7

CDR3: CASSFGAGHSPLHF
DNA: TGTGCCAGCAGTTTTGGGGCAGGACATTCACCCCTCCACTTT
D: -
size: -
V: TRBV12-3/TRBV12-4
J: TRBJ1-6

CDR3: CSVAGGGPSSYNEQFF
DNA: TGCAGTGTGGCGGGAGGAGGCCCGAGCTCCTACAATGAGCAGTTCTTC
D: TRBD2
size: few
V: TRBV20-1
J: TRBJ2-1

CDR3: CSAEGDQGLGTDTQYF
DNA: TGCAGTGCCGAAGGAGACCAGGGGCTCGGCACAGATACGCAGTATTTT
D: -
size: once
V: TRBV20-1
J: TRBJ2-3

CDR3: CASSFRNSGETQYF
DNA: TGTGCCAGCAGTTTTAGAAATTCAGGGGAGACCCAGTACTTC
D: -
size: -
V: TRBV12-3/TRBV12-4
J: TRBJ2-5

CDR3: CASSIHRDQPQHF
DNA: TGTGCCAGCAGTATCCACAGGGATCAGCCCCAGCATTTT
D: -
size: once
V: TRBV12-3/TRBV12-4
J: TRBJ1-5

CDR3: CASSTRQGDTQYF
DNA: TGTGCCAGCAGCACCAGACAGGGGGATACGCAGTATTTT
D: TRBD1
size: few
V: TRBV7-2
J: TRBJ2-3

CDR3: CASSLGVGEEQYF
DNA: TGTGCCAGCAGCTTAGGGGTAGGGGAAGAGCAGTACTTC
D: -
size: -
V: TRBV7-2
J: TRBJ2-5

CDR3: CASSSSQNIQYF
DNA: TGTGCCAGCAGCTCAAGCCAAAACATTCAGTACTTC
D: -
size: -
V: TRBV13
J: TRBJ2-4

CDR3: CASSNFQLRLREQFF
DNA: TGTGCCAGCTCTAACTTCCAGCTAAGGCTAAGGGAGCAGTTCTTC
D: -
size: few
V: TRBV6-2/TRBV6-3
J: TRBJ2-1

CDR3: CASSLARTSGRSYEQYF
DNA: TGTGCCAGCAGCTTAGCCCGGACTAGCGGGCGCTCCTACGAGCAGTACTTC
D: TRBD2
size: -
V: TRBV7-2
J: TRBJ2-7